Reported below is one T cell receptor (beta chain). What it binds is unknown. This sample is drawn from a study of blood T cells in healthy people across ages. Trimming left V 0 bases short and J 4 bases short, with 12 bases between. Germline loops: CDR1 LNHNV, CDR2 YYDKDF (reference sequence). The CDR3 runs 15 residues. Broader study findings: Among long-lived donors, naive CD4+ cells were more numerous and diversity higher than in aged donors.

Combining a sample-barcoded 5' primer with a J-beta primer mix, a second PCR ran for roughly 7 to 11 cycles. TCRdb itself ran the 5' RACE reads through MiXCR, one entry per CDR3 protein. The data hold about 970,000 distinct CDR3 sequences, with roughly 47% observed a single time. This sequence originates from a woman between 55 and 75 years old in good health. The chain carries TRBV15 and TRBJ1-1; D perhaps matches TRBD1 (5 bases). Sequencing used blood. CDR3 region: CATSRDQGLSTEAFF. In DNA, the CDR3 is TGTGCCACCAGCAGAGACCAGGGTTTGAGCACTGAAGCTTTCTTT. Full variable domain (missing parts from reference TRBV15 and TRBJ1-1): DAMVIQNPRYQVTQFGKPVTLSCSQTLNHNVMYWYQQKSSQAPKLLFHYYDKDFNNEADTPDNFQSRRPNTSFCFLDIRSPGLGDTAMYLCATSRDQGLSTEAFFGQGTRLTVV.